This T cell receptor beta chain was identified in a study of blood T cell repertoires in COVID-19. Study in general: COVID-19 samples, acute and convalescent, were from the United States, Italy and Spain.

This CDR3 spans 15 amino acids. The V gene end was trimmed by 5 bases and the J gene end by 3 bases; junction bases not matched to a gene: 6. Germline CDR1 and CDR2: SGHRS and YFSETQ. Clones were read by immunoSEQ multiplex PCR, and TCRdb kept only the in-frame ones, dropping some. The table lists about 100,000 clones, around 87% of them singletons. Material for sequencing was peripheral blood. This clonotype originated in a young woman with acute or convalescent COVID-19. V gene TRBV5-1 combines with J gene TRBJ2-7, with 12 bases aligning to TRBD2. CDR3 DNA sequence: TGCGCCAGCAGGTTTGAACTAGCGGGGGGCTACGAGCAGTACTTC. Translated: CASRFELAGGYEQYF.